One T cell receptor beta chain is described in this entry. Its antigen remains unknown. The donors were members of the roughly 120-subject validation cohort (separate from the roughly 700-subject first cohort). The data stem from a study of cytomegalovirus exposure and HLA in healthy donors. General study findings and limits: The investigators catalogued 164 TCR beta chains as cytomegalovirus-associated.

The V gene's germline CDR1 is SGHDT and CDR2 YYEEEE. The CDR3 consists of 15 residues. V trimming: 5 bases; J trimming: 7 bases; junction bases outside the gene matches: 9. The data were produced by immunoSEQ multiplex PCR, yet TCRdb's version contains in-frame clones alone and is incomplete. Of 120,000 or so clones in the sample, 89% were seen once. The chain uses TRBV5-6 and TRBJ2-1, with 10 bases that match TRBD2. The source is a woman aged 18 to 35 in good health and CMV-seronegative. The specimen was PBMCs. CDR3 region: CASSSEGLAVNEQFF. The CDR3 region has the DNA TGTGCCAGCAGTTCAGAAGGACTAGCGGTAAATGAGCAGTTCTTC. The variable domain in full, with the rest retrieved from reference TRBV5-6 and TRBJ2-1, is DAGVTQSPTHLIKTRGQQVTLRCSPKSGHDTVSWYQQALGQGPQFIFQYYEEEERQRGNFPDRFSGHQFPNYSSELNVNALLLGDSALYLCASSSEGLAVNEQFFGPGTRLTVL.